A selection of T cell receptor beta chains follows, all from one sample in a study of identical twins. TCRdb itself ran the 5' RACE reads through MiXCR, one entry per CDR3 protein. The table lists approximately 690,000 distinct CDR3 sequences, roughly 6% of them singletons, with around 2% in the top ten. Sequenced sample: naive T cells sorted from blood. Receptors originate from a man between 18 and 29 years old in good health. The CDR3 runs from the conserved cysteine through the conserved F or W. D genes are given only for firm matches. Clone sizes are given selectively: once, few, many, or a class where the clone is expanded.

V gene: TRBV29-1
clone size: many
J gene: TRBJ2-1
D gene: TRBD2
CDR3 protein: CSGEGGRNEQFF
CDR3 DNA: TGCAGCGGGGAAGGCGGGAGGAATGAGCAGTTCTTC

V gene: TRBV21-1
clone size: many
J gene: TRBJ2-1
D gene: -
CDR3 protein: CASIRGSASSYNEQFF
CDR3 DNA: TGTGCCAGCATTCGGGGTTCGGCGAGCTCCTACAATGAGCAGTTCTTC

V gene: TRBV20-1
clone size: few
J gene: TRBJ2-7
D gene: -
CDR3 protein: CSAAAPTPPYEQYF
CDR3 DNA: TGCAGTGCAGCAGCCCCTACTCCTCCCTACGAGCAGTACTTC

V gene: TRBV20-1
clone size: few
J gene: TRBJ2-3
D gene: TRBD1
CDR3 protein: CSANPGTGARTDTQYF
CDR3 DNA: TGCAGTGCGAATCCCGGGACAGGGGCCCGCACAGATACGCAGTATTTT

V gene: TRBV30
clone size: -
J gene: TRBJ2-1
D gene: -
CDR3 protein: CAWSVRRDAYEQFF
CDR3 DNA: TGTGCCTGGAGTGTACGCCGGGATGCCTATGAGCAGTTCTTC

V gene: TRBV9
clone size: -
J gene: TRBJ2-1
D gene: TRBD2
CDR3 protein: CASSVGGGSYNEQFF
CDR3 DNA: TGTGCCAGCAGCGTAGGAGGCGGGAGTTACAATGAGCAGTTCTTC

V gene: TRBV6-2/TRBV6-3
clone size: -
J gene: TRBJ2-1
D gene: TRBD1
CDR3 protein: CASSSPPPTSDRGLQNEQFF
CDR3 DNA: TGTGCCAGCAGTTCCCCGCCGCCCACTTCGGACAGGGGGCTCCAAAATGAGCAGTTCTTC

V gene: TRBV7-6
clone size: -
J gene: TRBJ2-3
D gene: -
CDR3 protein: CASSLDPGAAGTDTQYF
CDR3 DNA: TGTGCCAGCAGCTTAGATCCGGGGGCGGCGGGGACAGATACGCAGTATTTT

V gene: TRBV5-1
clone size: -
J gene: TRBJ2-3
D gene: -
CDR3 protein: CASSLDWVSDTQYF
CDR3 DNA: TGCGCCAGCAGCTTGGATTGGGTATCGGATACGCAGTATTTT

V gene: TRBV6-1
clone size: few
J gene: TRBJ2-5
D gene: -
CDR3 protein: CASSQELGSGETQYF
CDR3 DNA: TGTGCCAGCAGCCAAGAATTGGGTTCTGGGGAGACCCAGTACTTC

V gene: TRBV30
clone size: many
J gene: TRBJ2-2
D gene: -
CDR3 protein: CAGDTGELFF
CDR3 DNA: TGTGCCGGCGACACCGGGGAGCTGTTTTTT

V gene: TRBV14
clone size: few
J gene: TRBJ2-2
D gene: TRBD1
CDR3 protein: CASSQRTGWVTGELFF
CDR3 DNA: TGTGCCAGCAGCCAACGGACAGGGTGGGTCACCGGGGAGCTGTTTTTT

V gene: TRBV21-1
clone size: many
J gene: TRBJ2-7
D gene: -
CDR3 protein: CARSLRDRGIYEQYF
CDR3 DNA: TGTGCCAGGAGTCTCCGGGACAGGGGCATATACGAGCAGTACTTC

V gene: TRBV27
clone size: many
J gene: TRBJ2-5
D gene: TRBD1
CDR3 protein: CASSPGQWETQYF
CDR3 DNA: TGTGCCAGCAGCCCGGGACAGTGGGAGACCCAGTACTTC

V gene: TRBV7-9
clone size: many
J gene: TRBJ2-3
D gene: -
CDR3 protein: CASSLLSLHTDTQYF
CDR3 DNA: TGTGCCAGCAGCTTACTATCACTACACACAGATACGCAGTATTTT

V gene: TRBV6-5
clone size: few
J gene: TRBJ2-7
D gene: TRBD1
CDR3 protein: CASSYPPTGSLNEQYF
CDR3 DNA: TGTGCCAGCAGTTACCCTCCGACAGGGTCCCTCAACGAGCAGTACTTC

V gene: TRBV10-3
clone size: many
J gene: TRBJ2-2
D gene: -
CDR3 protein: CAISEFERTAGELFF
CDR3 DNA: TGTGCCATCAGTGAGTTTGAGAGAACGGCCGGGGAGCTGTTTTTT

V gene: TRBV12-3/TRBV12-4
clone size: -
J gene: TRBJ1-5
D gene: -
CDR3 protein: CASSPRDLSNQPQHF
CDR3 DNA: TGTGCCAGCAGTCCCCGGGACCTAAGCAATCAGCCCCAGCATTTT

V gene: TRBV20-1
clone size: many
J gene: TRBJ1-6
D gene: -
CDR3 protein: CSAREELGNSPLHF
CDR3 DNA: TGCAGTGCTAGAGAGGAACTAGGGAATTCACCCCTCCACTTT

V gene: TRBV11-3
clone size: -
J gene: TRBJ2-1
D gene: -
CDR3 protein: CASSLEGVGQINEQFF
CDR3 DNA: TGTGCCAGCAGCTTAGAAGGGGTGGGGCAAATCAATGAGCAGTTCTTC

V gene: TRBV4-3
clone size: many
J gene: TRBJ2-7
D gene: -
CDR3 protein: CASSQDLGASTWYEQYF
CDR3 DNA: TGCGCCAGCAGCCAAGATTTAGGTGCCTCGACGTGGTACGAGCAGTACTTC

V gene: TRBV12-5
clone size: few
J gene: TRBJ2-2
D gene: TRBD2
CDR3 protein: CASGRDVAGSGELFF
CDR3 DNA: TGTGCTAGTGGGAGAGACGTAGCGGGATCCGGGGAGCTGTTTTTT

V gene: TRBV20-1
clone size: many
J gene: TRBJ2-5
D gene: -
CDR3 protein: CSASRQTQYF
CDR3 DNA: TGCAGTGCTAGTCGACAGACCCAGTACTTC

V gene: TRBV10-3
clone size: few
J gene: TRBJ2-5
D gene: -
CDR3 protein: CAISDGGGLAQYF
CDR3 DNA: TGTGCCATCAGTGATGGGGGCGGGTTGGCCCAGTACTTC

V gene: TRBV15
clone size: -
J gene: TRBJ2-1
D gene: TRBD2
CDR3 protein: CATSRERAGAYNEQFF
CDR3 DNA: TGTGCCACCAGCAGAGAAAGGGCGGGAGCATACAATGAGCAGTTCTTC

V gene: TRBV20-1
clone size: many
J gene: TRBJ1-2
D gene: -
CDR3 protein: CSASPQAVYGYTF
CDR3 DNA: TGCAGTGCTAGCCCTCAAGCTGTATATGGCTACACCTTC

V gene: TRBV12-3/TRBV12-4
clone size: many
J gene: TRBJ2-1
D gene: -
CDR3 protein: CASSDDRYNEQFF
CDR3 DNA: TGTGCCAGCAGCGATGACAGATACAATGAGCAGTTCTTC

V gene: TRBV25-1
clone size: -
J gene: TRBJ1-1
D gene: -
CDR3 protein: CASREATVNTEAFF
CDR3 DNA: TGTGCCAGCAGAGAAGCGACGGTTAACACTGAAGCTTTCTTT

V gene: TRBV6-5
clone size: many
J gene: TRBJ2-7
D gene: TRBD1
CDR3 protein: CASSYSIPDRGNYEQYF
CDR3 DNA: TGTGCCAGCAGTTACTCGATCCCGGACAGGGGTAACTACGAGCAGTACTTC

V gene: TRBV5-6
clone size: many
J gene: TRBJ1-5
D gene: -
CDR3 protein: CASSLFNRVGPQHF
CDR3 DNA: TGTGCCAGCAGCTTGTTTAACCGCGTGGGGCCCCAGCATTTT

V gene: TRBV19
clone size: many
J gene: TRBJ1-5
D gene: -
CDR3 protein: CASSGGVFRNQPQHF
CDR3 DNA: TGTGCCAGTAGTGGCGGGGTCTTTCGCAATCAGCCCCAGCATTTT

V gene: TRBV20-1
clone size: many
J gene: TRBJ2-5
D gene: -
CDR3 protein: CSAREGGEPQYF
CDR3 DNA: TGCAGTGCTAGAGAGGGGGGCGAGCCCCAGTACTTC

V gene: TRBV3-1
clone size: few
J gene: TRBJ2-6
D gene: TRBD1
CDR3 protein: CASSQGTGPAGANVLTF
CDR3 DNA: TGTGCCAGCAGCCAAGGGACAGGCCCGGCTGGGGCCAACGTCCTGACTTTC

V gene: TRBV29-1
clone size: many
J gene: TRBJ2-3
D gene: TRBD2
CDR3 protein: CSVEEGIGLAETDTQYF
CDR3 DNA: TGCAGCGTTGAAGAGGGAATTGGGCTAGCGGAGACAGATACGCAGTATTTT

V gene: TRBV28
clone size: few
J gene: TRBJ1-1
D gene: -
CDR3 protein: CASSFGGSREKNTEAFF
CDR3 DNA: TGTGCCAGCAGTTTTGGGGGATCACGGGAGAAGAACACTGAAGCTTTCTTT

V gene: TRBV7-8
clone size: few
J gene: TRBJ2-1
D gene: -
CDR3 protein: CASSHYGSWLGKDNEQFF
CDR3 DNA: TGTGCCAGCAGCCACTATGGTTCATGGTTGGGTAAGGACAATGAGCAGTTCTTC

V gene: TRBV4-1
clone size: few
J gene: TRBJ2-2
D gene: TRBD2
CDR3 protein: CASTSGPGVGELFF
CDR3 DNA: TGCGCCAGCACTAGCGGTCCCGGGGTCGGGGAGCTGTTTTTT

V gene: TRBV15
clone size: few
J gene: TRBJ2-4
D gene: -
CDR3 protein: CATSSAIREHIQYF
CDR3 DNA: TGTGCCACCAGCTCCGCGATTAGGGAACACATTCAGTACTTC

V gene: TRBV20-1
clone size: few
J gene: TRBJ2-7
D gene: TRBD2
CDR3 protein: CSARKREIQYEQYF
CDR3 DNA: TGCAGTGCTAGAAAGCGGGAGATACAGTACGAGCAGTACTTC

V gene: TRBV6-5
clone size: many
J gene: TRBJ1-5
D gene: -
CDR3 protein: CASRLVDRGSNQPQHF
CDR3 DNA: TGTGCCAGCAGATTAGTAGATCGGGGTAGCAATCAGCCCCAGCATTTT

V gene: TRBV2
clone size: many
J gene: TRBJ2-3
D gene: -
CDR3 protein: CASSGVLGRDTQYF
CDR3 DNA: TGTGCCAGCAGTGGAGTCCTGGGGAGGGATACGCAGTATTTT

V gene: TRBV27
clone size: -
J gene: TRBJ2-6
D gene: -
CDR3 protein: CASRQGASGANVLTF
CDR3 DNA: TGTGCCAGCAGGCAAGGCGCCTCTGGGGCCAACGTCCTGACTTTC

V gene: TRBV6-2/TRBV6-3
clone size: many
J gene: TRBJ2-2
D gene: -
CDR3 protein: CASNPTGTGELFF
CDR3 DNA: TGTGCCAGCAACCCCACAGGGACCGGGGAGCTGTTTTTT

V gene: TRBV11-1
clone size: many
J gene: TRBJ2-1
D gene: TRBD2
CDR3 protein: CASSSTTSATSRSYNEQFF
CDR3 DNA: TGTGCCAGCAGCTCGACGACTAGCGCGACCTCACGTTCCTACAATGAGCAGTTCTTC

V gene: TRBV7-6
clone size: few
J gene: TRBJ2-2
D gene: -
CDR3 protein: CASSPGELFF
CDR3 DNA: TGTGCCAGCAGCCCCGGGGAGCTGTTTTTT

V gene: TRBV28
clone size: many
J gene: TRBJ1-2
D gene: -
CDR3 protein: CASSSVYGYTF
CDR3 DNA: TGTGCCAGCAGTTCTGTTTATGGCTACACCTTC

V gene: TRBV5-1
clone size: many
J gene: TRBJ2-1
D gene: TRBD1
CDR3 protein: CASSLKQGARNEQFF
CDR3 DNA: TGCGCCAGCAGCTTGAAACAGGGGGCGCGCAATGAGCAGTTCTTC